The subject of this entry is one T cell receptor (beta chain). Germline trimming cut 0 bases from V and 6 bases from J; bases unmatched to any gene: 1. The germline gives CDR1 LNHNV, CDR2 YYDKDF (reference sequence). The CDR3 totals 14 residues. In the original workflow: Amplification of reference gene primers was used by the study to estimate nucleated cell counts. Profiling relied on immunoSEQ multiplex PCR, and the TCRdb table lists in-frame clones only, not all of them. The V and J calls and the clone size are those of that table, but D and trimming were determined from the DNA. Of under 30,000 clones in the sample, 90% to 95% were seen once. The data stem from a study of blood T cell repertoires in COVID-19.

The rearrangement joins TRBV15 to TRBJ1-4; the match to TRBD1 covers 7 bases. The specimen was peripheral blood. The source of this sequence is a woman in her forties or fifties with active COVID-19. The DNA of the CDR3 is TGTGCCACCAGCAGAGATCAGGGGGATGAAAAACTGTTTTTT. It yields the protein CATSRDQGDEKLFF.